Each of the 18 T cell receptor beta chains below was sequenced from the same sample in a study of cytomegalovirus exposure and HLA in healthy donors. The PCR made use of 60 Vbeta and 13 Jbeta primers. Sequenced by immunoSEQ multiplex PCR; TCRdb stores in-frame clones only, minus some. Of about 150,000 clones listed, 84% are singletons. Sequencing was carried out using PBMCs. Receptors were obtained from a boy aged 2 to 10 in good health and CMV-seronegative.

The V call is TRBV19, the J call TRBJ2-1, with 10 bases that match TRBD1. Germline trimming cut 8 bases from V and 8 bases from J; bases unmatched to any gene: 9. Germline CDR1 reads LNHDA; CDR2 reads SQIVND (reference sequence). CDR3 size: 14 residues. CDR3 region: CASSRDRGGDEQFF. The CDR3 DNA follows: TGTGCCAGTTCCCGGGACAGGGGTGGGGATGAGCAGTTCTTC.

J is TRBJ2-7 and V is TRBV10-3, with 10 bases fitting TRBD2. This CDR3 contains 15 residues. The germline V gene has CDR1 ENHRY and CDR2 SYGVKD. Trimming at V came to 5 bases and at J to 0 bases, leaving 4 bases not matched to a gene. This chain's CDR3 is CAISLAGANSYEQYF. For the CDR3, the DNA is TGTGCCATCAGTCTAGCGGGGGCCAACTCCTACGAGCAGTACTTC.

V is TRBV5-1 and J is TRBJ2-7, with TRBD2 matching over 13 bases. V shed 4 bases, J shed 2 bases, and the junction held 12 bases outside the gene matches. Germline V lookup: CDR1 SGHRS, CDR2 YFSETQ. The CDR3 contains 18 residues. CDR3 DNA sequence: TGCGCCAGCAGCCCTGGACTAGCGGGAGCCCGGTCGCCCTACGAGCAGTACTTC. Translating it yields CASSPGLAGARSPYEQYF.

This sequence joins TRBV19 and TRBJ1-2, with 7 nucleotides matching TRBD1. The CDR3 is 15 amino acids. V lost 5 bases, J lost 5 bases, and 11 bases stayed unmatched. Germline loops: CDR1 LNHDA, CDR2 SQIVND (reference sequence). The CDR3 protein is CASSPIPTGTYGYTF. The CDR3 DNA reads as TGTGCCAGTAGTCCAATTCCGACAGGGACGTATGGCTACACCTTC. Full variable domain (rest looked up from reference TRBV19 and TRBJ1-2): DGGITQSPKYLFRKEGQNVTLSCEQNLNHDAMYWYRQDPGQGLRLIYYSQIVNDFQKGDIAEGYSVSREKKESFPLTVTSAQKNPTAFYLCASSPIPTGTYGYTFGSGTRLTVV.

J is TRBJ2-3 and V is TRBV29-1; no reliable D call. Trimming left V 6 bases short and J 8 bases short, with 9 bases between. This CDR3 region has 10 residues. CDR1 SQVTM and CDR2 ANQGSEA come from the germline V gene. CDR3: CSVLFLTQYF. Here the CDR3 DNA reads TGCAGCGTCCTATTTCTTACGCAGTATTTT.

The chain is built from TRBV10-3 and TRBJ2-5, with 9 nucleotides matching TRBD2. V lost 7 bases, J lost 5 bases, and 8 bases stayed unmatched. CDR1 and CDR2 (germline): ENHRY, SYGVKD. CDR3 length: 14 residues. This chain's CDR3 is CAIKAGGRAETQYF. The CDR3 DNA reads as TGTGCCATCAAGGCGGGCGGGAGGGCCGAGACCCAGTACTTC.

The rearrangement links TRBV5-1 to TRBJ2-7, with D tentatively TRBD1 (5 bases). CDR3 size: 14 residues. Trimming took 5 bases from V and 2 from J, leaving 14 bases between them. Germline values: CDR1 SGHRS, CDR2 YFSETQ. Here the CDR3 DNA reads TGCGCCAGCAGGTACGACAGCGTCACCTACGAGCAGTACTTC. It specifies CASRYDSVTYEQYF.

The V and J genes are TRBV29-1 and TRBJ2-7; 10 bases fit TRBD1. V trimming: 6 bases; J trimming: 5 bases; junction bases outside the gene matches: 10. The CDR3 has 14 amino acids. Germline V gene lookup returns CDR1 SQVTM and CDR2 ANQGSEA. Written as DNA, the CDR3 is TGCAGCGTCCCTGGGGGACAGGGGCAACACGAGCAGTACTTC. It encodes CSVPGGQGQHEQYF.

The V gene is TRBV18, the J gene TRBJ1-1, with D uncertain. The CDR3 length is 15 residues. Trimming stripped 4 bases from V and 1 base from J, with 13 bases between. Germline assignment: CDR1 KGHSH and CDR2 LQKENI. CDR3 in amino acids: CASSLEWAGNTEAFF. DNA of the CDR3: TGTGCCAGCTCACTCGAATGGGCGGGGAACACTGAAGCTTTCTTT.

Remarks on this clone: This same CDR3 is encoded by further DNA sequences in the sample. The chain links TRBV5-4 to TRBJ1-2, with D tentatively TRBD1 (5 bases). Germline V gene data show CDR1 as SGHNT and CDR2 as YYREEE (reference sequence). Trimming removed 0 bases at V and 5 bases at J, with 8 bases between. This CDR3 contains 13 residues. In DNA, the CDR3 is TGTGCCAGCAGCTTGGTGGGGGGGTATGGCTACACCTTC. It codes for CASSLVGGYGYTF.

The rearrangement uses TRBV25-1 and TRBJ2-1; 8 positions match TRBD2. Losses at the gene ends were 6 bases for V and 4 bases for J; bases not matched to a gene: 11. The CDR3 contains 16 residues. Germline V gives CDR1 MGHDK, CDR2 SYGVNS. The CDR3: CASSGGAGTQYNEQFF. The DNA of the CDR3 is TGTGCCAGCAGCGGGGGGGCCGGGACACAATACAATGAGCAGTTCTTC. Full variable domain (outside the CDR3, taken from reference TRBV25-1 and TRBJ2-1): EADIYQTPRYLVIGTGKKITLECSQTMGHDKMYWYQQDPGMELHLIHYSYGVNSTEKGDLSSESTVSRIRTEHFPLTLESARPSHTSQYLCASSGGAGTQYNEQFFGPGTRLTVL.

The gene calls are TRBV28 and TRBJ1-1, with D tentatively TRBD1 (5 bases). The CDR3 has 15 amino acids. V dropped 5 bases and J dropped 2 bases, with 15 bases sitting between them. The germline V gene encodes CDR1 MDHEN and CDR2 SYDVKM. The CDR3 is CASSGHEWYNTEAFF. The CDR3 nucleotides are TGTGCCAGCAGTGGACACGAGTGGTATAACACTGAAGCTTTCTTT. The whole variable domain, filled in from reference TRBV28 and TRBJ1-1, reads DVKVTQSSRYLVKRTGEKVFLECVQDMDHENMFWYRQDPGLGLRLIYFSYDVKMKEKGDIPEGYSVSREKKERFSLILESASTNQTSMYLCASSGHEWYNTEAFFGQGTRLTVV.

This clone was found once. The V gene is TRBV19, the J gene TRBJ2-5; D not resolved. The DNA end is more similar to TRBJ2-7, so the J call may be wrong. Germline V gives CDR1 LNHDA, CDR2 SQIVND (reference sequence). This CDR3 comprises 15 residues. The CDR3 loop is CASSVNGVSSYEQYF. CDR3 sequence (DNA): TGTGCCAGTAGTGTTAACGGAGTTAGCTCCTACGAGCAGTACTTC.

The chain has TRBV10-1 and TRBJ2-7; 9 nucleotides agree with TRBD1. Germline CDR1 and CDR2: WNHNN and SYGVQD (reference sequence). This CDR3 has 15 residues. J was trimmed by 6 bases and V by 2 bases; bases with no gene match: 8. The CDR3 nucleotides are TGCGCCAGCAGTGAGCCTTGGGACAGGGTTTTCGAGCAGTACTTC. It translates to CASSEPWDRVFEQYF.

This chain uses TRBV29-1 with TRBJ2-1; D is perhaps TRBD2 (6 bases). V dropped 6 bases and J dropped 4 bases, with 19 bases sitting between them. Germline V gene sequence: CDR1 SQVTM, CDR2 ANQGSEA. The CDR3 is made up of 15 amino acids. CDR3 amino acids: CSVGGVAGRYNEQFF. DNA for the CDR3: TGCAGCGTCGGAGGGGTGGCGGGCCGTTACAATGAGCAGTTCTTC.

This clone has a single count. The gene calls are TRBV2 and TRBJ2-3, with 10 nucleotides matching TRBD1. V trimming: 9 bases; J trimming: 3 bases; junction bases outside the gene matches: 6. CDR1 is SNHLY, CDR2 FYNNEI, per germline. CDR3 length: 14 residues. The CDR3 DNA reads as TGTGCCAGTAAACGGGACAGGGGAACAGATACGCAGTATTTT. This codes for CASKRDRGTDTQYF. The entire variable domain, with the rest obtained from reference TRBV2 and TRBJ2-3, is as follows: EPEVTQTPSHQVTQMGQEVILRCVPISNHLYFYWYRQILGQKVEFLVSFYNNEISEKSEIFDDQFSVERPDGSNFTLKIRSTKLEDSAMYFCASKRDRGTDTQYFGPGTRLTVL.

V and J are TRBV5-1 and TRBJ1-5, with 8 nucleotides matching TRBD1. The CDR3 runs to 15 residues. Trimming removed 5 bases from V and 4 bases from J; junction bases left unmatched: 8. The germline CDR1 and CDR2 sequences are SGHRS and YFSETQ. CDR3 loop: CASRRTTGANQPQHF. CDR3 bases: TGCGCCAGCAGACGGACGACAGGGGCAAATCAGCCCCAGCATTTT.

The V call is TRBV28, the J call TRBJ1-5; no clear D. This CDR3 is built from 16 residues. The V gene's germline CDR1 is MDHEN and CDR2 SYDVKM. Trimming took 3 bases from V and 0 from J, leaving 12 bases between them. CDR3 coding DNA: TGTGCCAGCAGTTTTCAACGCCCAGATAGCAATCAGCCCCAGCATTTT. It specifies CASSFQRPDSNQPQHF.